This record looks at one TCR beta chain sequence and its context. This sample stems from a study of blood T cell repertoires in COVID-19. Whole-study context: Sources were T cells, B-cell-depleted T cells, or PBMCs; the material itself was cDNA or gDNA.

The table came from immunoSEQ multiplex PCR; TCRdb's copy has only in-frame clones and leaves some out. The table has more than 300,000 clones, more than 85% seen once. Sequenced input: PBMCs or T cells enriched from blood (not recorded which). This TCR was sampled from a woman aged 25 to 39 who had been exposed to COVID-19.

The CDR3 sequence: CASSYRWSDRPPGEQYF. The CDR3 DNA reads as TGTGCCAGCAGTTACCGGTGGTCGGACAGGCCGCCCGGCGAGCAGTACTTC. The rearrangement joins TRBV6-2 or TRBV6-3 to TRBJ2-7; 7 bases agree with TRBD1. Germline V gene lookup returns CDR1 MNHEY and CDR2 SVGEGT. The CDR3 sequence is 17 residues long. V lost 2 bases to trimming and J lost 6 bases; unmatched junction nucleotides: 16.